Detailed here is one T cell receptor (beta chain). The source of the sample is a study of T cells expressing NK-cell markers. Study-wide background: CD3+CD56+NKG2C+, CD3+CD56+NKG2C- and CD3+CD56-NKG2C+ T cells, once sorted, supplied the TCR beta repertoires.

Libraries used 5'RACE template switching adding universal primer site and UMIs. TCRdb re-called the 5' RACE reads, yielding one record per CDR3 amino acid sequence without DNA. This sample's table has roughly 430,000 distinct CDR3 sequences. Germline V lookup: CDR1 SGHNT, CDR2 YYREEE (reference sequence). The CDR3 runs 14 residues. The receptor was derived from a woman aged 18 to 69 in good health. Material: blood T cells: a sorted CD56 or NKG2C T cell subset, CD4+ or CD8+ T cells, or bulk PBMC T cells (not recorded which). The chain combines TRBV5-4 with TRBJ2-3. The CDR3 loop reads CASSLVQGSDTQYF.